This passage covers 14 T cell receptor beta chains from one sample sequenced in a study of control samples from healthy donors and cancer patients. Only in-frame clones appear in the TCRdb table, and some are missing; sequencing was by immunoSEQ multiplex PCR. The table shows 100,000 to 150,000 clones, with roughly 90% occurring only once. The sequenced material came from blood. All receptors derive from a man in his forties or fifties in good health.

This sequence joins TRBV29-1 and TRBJ2-5; 8 bases are a match to TRBD1. Germline V CDR1 and CDR2: SQVTM, ANQGSEA. This CDR3 has 12 residues. J lost 2 bases, V lost 7 bases, and 3 bases had no gene match. CDR3 sequence (DNA): TGCAGCGCCCGGACAGGGCAAGAGACCCAGTACTTC. It is translated as CSARTGQETQYF.

The rearrangement links TRBV9 to TRBJ2-1; 7 bases are shared with TRBD2. Germline CDR1 is SGDLS and CDR2 is YYNGEE. Trimming at V came to 0 bases and at J to 4 bases, leaving 7 bases not matched to a gene. The CDR3 totals 16 residues. CDR3 protein: CASSVDARGGYNEQFF. The CDR3, as DNA: TGTGCCAGCAGCGTAGACGCGCGGGGAGGGTACAATGAGCAGTTCTTC.

The gene calls are TRBV5-4 and TRBJ2-1; D possibly matches TRBD1 or TRBD2 (5 bases each). The V end lost 4 bases, the J end lost 1 base, and 12 bases lay between the germline ends. This CDR3 has 15 amino acids. Germline CDR1 SGHNT, CDR2 YYREEE (reference sequence). The CDR3 reads CASSLPEGSYNEQFF. The CDR3, as DNA: TGTGCCAGCAGCCTGCCCGAGGGGTCCTACAATGAGCAGTTCTTC. Together with reference TRBV5-4 and TRBJ2-1, the CDR3 gives the full variable domain: ETGVTQSPTHLIKTRGQQVTLRCSSQSGHNTVSWYQQALGQGPQFIFQYYREEENGRGNFPPRFSGLQFPNYSSELNVNALELDDSALYLCASSLPEGSYNEQFFGPGTRLTVL.

The rearrangement joins TRBV4-1 to TRBJ1-2; D unresolved. Germline values: CDR1 MGHRA, CDR2 YSYEKL. Trimming took 8 bases from V and 5 from J, leaving 18 bases between them. This CDR3 is 14 amino acids long. CDR3 sequence: CASHGPNLGYGYTF. The CDR3 nucleotides read TGCGCCAGCCACGGGCCGAATCTAGGGTATGGCTACACCTTC.

The count of this clone is one. The rearrangement uses TRBV29-1 and TRBJ1-5; D call uncertain. This CDR3 contains 15 residues. Looked up from germline, CDR1 is SQVTM and CDR2 is ANQGSEA. V was shortened by 4 bases and J by 3 bases, with 16 bases between the two germline ends. The CDR3 here is CSVVLRGVDNQPQHF. CDR3 DNA sequence: TGCAGCGTTGTCTTACGGGGTGTCGACAATCAGCCCCAGCATTTT.

V is TRBV6-5 and J is TRBJ2-7, with D perhaps TRBD1 (7 bases). The V end was cut by 2 bases, the J end by 3 bases, with 14 bases between. This CDR3 contains 15 residues. Germline V gene lookup returns CDR1 MNHEY and CDR2 SVGAGI. CDR3 sequence: CASSYGQGGIYEQYF. The CDR3 coding sequence is TGTGCCAGCAGTTACGGGCAGGGGGGAATCTACGAGCAGTACTTC.

The V call is TRBV18, the J call TRBJ1-5; 7 nucleotides agree with TRBD1. Losses at the gene ends were 2 bases for V and 2 bases for J; bases not matched to a gene: 9. The CDR3 consists of 17 residues. The germline CDR1 and CDR2 sequences are KGHSH and LQKENI. CDR3 in DNA: TGTGCCAGCTCACCAGTGGCGACAGGGAAGGGCAATCAGCCCCAGCATTTT. It yields the protein CASSPVATGKGNQPQHF.

The V and J genes are TRBV4-1 and TRBJ1-3; no definite D call. Deletions cut 0 bases from V and 0 bases from J, with 9 bases between. Germline V gene data show CDR1 as MGHRA and CDR2 as YSYEKL. The CDR3 loop spans 16 amino acids. The CDR3 DNA reads TGCGCCAGCAGCCAAGATTCAGGAAACTCTGGAAACACCATATATTTT. As protein: CASSQDSGNSGNTIYF.

The chain combines TRBV9 with TRBJ2-1; D ambiguous. The germline gives CDR1 SGDLS, CDR2 YYNGEE. Trimming pared 0 bases from V and 4 bases from J, leaving 5 bases between. The CDR3 contains 13 residues. DNA of the CDR3: TGTGCCAGCAGCGTAGAAGGATACAATGAGCAGTTCTTC. Amino acids: CASSVEGYNEQFF.

The chain links TRBV9 to TRBJ1-5; D gene uncertain. This CDR3 comprises 14 residues. V lost 0 bases to trimming and J lost 5 bases, with 9 bases between them. Germline loops: CDR1 SGDLS, CDR2 YYNGEE. CDR3 nucleotides: TGTGCCAGCAGCGTAGGTGGTGGTGATCAGCCCCAGCATTTT. This gives the protein CASSVGGGDQPQHF.

This clone was detected many times. The gene calls are TRBV15 and TRBJ2-5; 7 nucleotides align to TRBD2. This CDR3 is built from 16 residues. V was pared by 4 bases and J by 0 bases, with 8 bases of the junction left unmatched. Per germline, CDR1 LNHNV and CDR2 YYDKDF (reference sequence). CDR3 DNA sequence: TGTGCCACCAGCACCAATAAGCGGGGCAACCAAGAGACCCAGTACTTC. This codes for CATSTNKRGNQETQYF.

The J gene is TRBJ1-2, the V gene TRBV28, with D tentatively TRBD1 (5 bases). There are 12 residues in the CDR3. Trimming stripped 6 bases from V and 8 bases from J, with 13 bases between. CDR1 and CDR2 from the germline V gene are MDHEN and SYDVKM. In nucleotides, the CDR3 is TGTGCCAGCAGATTAGGGACGGGGGGCTACACCTTC. It codes for CASRLGTGGYTF.

V and J are TRBV3-1 (or the pseudogene TRBV3-2) and TRBJ2-3, with TRBD1 identical over 9 bases. This CDR3 comprises 15 residues. Germline values: CDR1 LGHDT, CDR2 YNNKEL (reference sequence). With V trimmed by 3 bases and J by 5 bases, 6 bases remained unmatched. For the CDR3, the DNA is TGTGCCAGCAGCCATGGCGGGACAGGGAAAGATACGCAGTATTTT. Protein product: CASSHGGTGKDTQYF.

The CDR3 protein is CAWSVGLVTGELFF. For the CDR3, the DNA is TGTGCCTGGAGTGTAGGGCTAGTCACCGGGGAGCTGTTTTTT. This rearrangement joins TRBV30 to TRBJ2-2, with no clear D. CDR3 length: 14 residues. Trimming shortened V by 0 bases and J by 4 bases, and 9 bases separated the two germline ends. CDR1 is GTSNPN, CDR2 SVGIG, per germline (reference sequence).